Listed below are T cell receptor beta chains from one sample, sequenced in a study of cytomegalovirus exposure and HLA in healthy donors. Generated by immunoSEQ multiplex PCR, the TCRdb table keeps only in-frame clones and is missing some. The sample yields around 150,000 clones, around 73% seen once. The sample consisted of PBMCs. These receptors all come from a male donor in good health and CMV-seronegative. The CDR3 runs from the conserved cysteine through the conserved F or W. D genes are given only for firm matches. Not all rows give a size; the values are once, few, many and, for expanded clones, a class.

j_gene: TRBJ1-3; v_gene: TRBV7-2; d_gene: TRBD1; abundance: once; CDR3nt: TGTGCCAGCAGCGTAGGGACAGCTGGAAACACCATATATTTT; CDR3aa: CASSVGTAGNTIYF
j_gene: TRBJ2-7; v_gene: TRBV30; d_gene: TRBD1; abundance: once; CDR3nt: TGTGCCTGGAGTGTAGTAGGGCAGGGGGCGGTTGAGCAGTACTTC; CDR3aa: CAWSVVGQGAVEQYF
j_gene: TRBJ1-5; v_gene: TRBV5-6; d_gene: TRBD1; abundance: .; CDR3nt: TGTGCCAGCAGCTTCTCAGGGGGCCAGCCCCAGCATTTT; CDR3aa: CASSFSGGQPQHF
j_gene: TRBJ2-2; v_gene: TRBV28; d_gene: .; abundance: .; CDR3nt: TGTGCCAGCAGTTGGGTTACGGGAGAAGCCACCGGGGAGCTGTTTTTT; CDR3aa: CASSWVTGEATGELFF
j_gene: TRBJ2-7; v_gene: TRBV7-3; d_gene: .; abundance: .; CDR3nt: TGTGCCAGCAGCTCCGACCGGGCCGGGGTCTACGAGCAGTACTTC; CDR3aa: CASSSDRAGVYEQYF
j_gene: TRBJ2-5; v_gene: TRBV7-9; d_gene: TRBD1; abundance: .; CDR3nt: TGTGCCAGCAGCCCCGGGACAGGCCAAGAGACCCAGTACTTC; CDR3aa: CASSPGTGQETQYF
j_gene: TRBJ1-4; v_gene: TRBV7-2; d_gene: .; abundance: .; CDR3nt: TGTGCCAGCAGCTTTGGGTCTAGGCATGAAAAACTGTTTTTT; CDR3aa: CASSFGSRHEKLFF
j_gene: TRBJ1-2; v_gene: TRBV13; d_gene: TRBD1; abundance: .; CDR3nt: TGTGCCAGCAGCATGGGACAGAACTATGGCTACACCTTC; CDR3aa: CASSMGQNYGYTF
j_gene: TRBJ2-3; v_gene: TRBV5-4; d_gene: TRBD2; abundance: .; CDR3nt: TGTGCCAGCAGCTTTATAGCGGGACCCACAGATACGCAGTATTTT; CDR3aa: CASSFIAGPTDTQYF
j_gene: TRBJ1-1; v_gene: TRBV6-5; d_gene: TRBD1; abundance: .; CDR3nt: TGTGCCAGCATCCCGACAGGGCGATGGACTGAAGCTTTCTTT; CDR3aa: CASIPTGRWTEAFF
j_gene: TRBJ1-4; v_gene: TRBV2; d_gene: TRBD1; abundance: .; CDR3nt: TGTGCCAGCCTGGGACAGGACAATGAAAAACTGTTTTTT; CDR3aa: CASLGQDNEKLFF
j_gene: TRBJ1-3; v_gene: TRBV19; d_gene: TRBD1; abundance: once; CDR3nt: TGTGCCAGTAGTGTCGCCGGGACAGGGTTAAACACCATATATTTT; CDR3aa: CASSVAGTGLNTIYF
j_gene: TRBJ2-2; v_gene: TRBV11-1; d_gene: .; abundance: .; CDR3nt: TGTGCCAGCAGCTTGGCCGCCGACACCGGGGAGCTGTTTTTT; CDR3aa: CASSLAADTGELFF
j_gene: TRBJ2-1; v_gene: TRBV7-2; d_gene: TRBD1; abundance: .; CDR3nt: TGTGCCAGCAGCTTAGCCCGGACAGGGATCGACAATGAGCAGTTCTTC; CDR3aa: CASSLARTGIDNEQFF
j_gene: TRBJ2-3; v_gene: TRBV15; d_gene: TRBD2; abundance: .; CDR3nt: TGTGCCACCAGCAGAGATCAGGCGGGAGGGCCGGATACGCAGTATTTT; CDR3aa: CATSRDQAGGPDTQYF
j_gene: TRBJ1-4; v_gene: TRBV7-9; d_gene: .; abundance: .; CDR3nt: TGTGCCAGCAGCCCCCGAGCTGAAAAACTGTTTTTT; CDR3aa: CASSPRAEKLFF
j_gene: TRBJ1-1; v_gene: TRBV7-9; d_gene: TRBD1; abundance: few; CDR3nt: TGTGCCAGCAGCGAACGAACAGGGGGCGGCACTGAAGCTTTCTTT; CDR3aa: CASSERTGGGTEAFF
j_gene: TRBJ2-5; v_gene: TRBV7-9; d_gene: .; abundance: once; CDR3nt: TGTGCCAGCAGCCCATCAGGGCGACCCACGACGGAGACCCAGTACTTC; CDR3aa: CASSPSGRPTTETQYF
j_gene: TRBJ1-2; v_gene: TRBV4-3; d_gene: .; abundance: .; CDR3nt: TGCGCCAGCAGCCAAGACACATCCCCGGGTGGCTACACCTTC; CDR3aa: CASSQDTSPGGYTF
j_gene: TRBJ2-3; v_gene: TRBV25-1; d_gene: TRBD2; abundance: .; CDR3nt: TGTGCCAGCAGTGACCCCCGGGGACTAGCGGGAGGGCCGAATACGCAGTATTTT; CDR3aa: CASSDPRGLAGGPNTQYF
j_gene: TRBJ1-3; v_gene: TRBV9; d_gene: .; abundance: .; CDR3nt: TGTGCCAGCAGCGTCTCAGGTCAACCTGGAAACACCATATATTTT; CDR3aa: CASSVSGQPGNTIYF
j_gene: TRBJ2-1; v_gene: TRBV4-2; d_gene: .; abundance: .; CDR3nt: TGTGCCAGCGGTCGGTCGCCGGGGGGCTCGTACAATGAGCAGTTCTTC; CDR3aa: CASGRSPGGSYNEQFF
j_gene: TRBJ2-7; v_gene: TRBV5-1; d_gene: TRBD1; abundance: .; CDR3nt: TGCGCCAGCAGCGTACAGGGGGCCCCTGGCGAGCAGTACTTC; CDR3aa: CASSVQGAPGEQYF
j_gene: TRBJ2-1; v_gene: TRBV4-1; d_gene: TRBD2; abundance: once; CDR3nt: TGCGCCAGCAGCCTTCTCGGGGGACTAGCTTCTGAGCAGTTCTTC; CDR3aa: CASSLLGGLASEQFF
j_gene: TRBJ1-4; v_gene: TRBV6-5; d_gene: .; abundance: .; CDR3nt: TGTGCCAGCAAAACTAATCCAACTAATGAAAAACTGTTTTTT; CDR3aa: CASKTNPTNEKLFF
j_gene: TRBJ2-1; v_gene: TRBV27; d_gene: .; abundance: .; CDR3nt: TGTGCCAGCAGGGCGAGACGCGGATCCTACAATGAGCAGTTCTTC; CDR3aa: CASRARRGSYNEQFF
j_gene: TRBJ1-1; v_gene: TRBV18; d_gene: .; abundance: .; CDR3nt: TGTGCCAGCTCACCTCCGGGGAGGACTGAAGCTTTCTTT; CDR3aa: CASSPPGRTEAFF
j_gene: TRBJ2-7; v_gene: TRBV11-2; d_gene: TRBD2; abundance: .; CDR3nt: TGTGCCAGCAGCTTCCTCTCGGGGGGGTACGGTTCAGAGCAGTACTTC; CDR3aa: CASSFLSGGYGSEQYF
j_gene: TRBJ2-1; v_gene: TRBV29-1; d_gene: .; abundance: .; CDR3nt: TGCAGCGTTGGGGGTCGGGGTCGACTTAACAATGAGCAGTTCTTC; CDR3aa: CSVGGRGRLNNEQFF
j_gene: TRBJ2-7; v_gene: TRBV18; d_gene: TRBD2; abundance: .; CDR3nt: TGTGCCAGCTCACCAAAGACTAGCGGGGCCTACGAGCAGTACTTC; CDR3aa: CASSPKTSGAYEQYF
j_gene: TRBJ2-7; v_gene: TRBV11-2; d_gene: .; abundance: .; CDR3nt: TGTGCCAGCAGCTTAGAAAGCGACTCCCTCTACGAGCAGTACTTC; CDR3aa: CASSLESDSLYEQYF
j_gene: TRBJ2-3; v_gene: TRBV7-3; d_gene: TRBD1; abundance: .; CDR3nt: TGTGCCAGCAGCACAATGGGACAGACAGATACGCAGTATTTT; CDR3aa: CASSTMGQTDTQYF
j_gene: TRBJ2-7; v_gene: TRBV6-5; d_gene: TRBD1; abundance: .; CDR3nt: TGTGCCAGCAGCTCCGGGGGGACAGGGGAATACGAGCAGTACTTC; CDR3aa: CASSSGGTGEYEQYF
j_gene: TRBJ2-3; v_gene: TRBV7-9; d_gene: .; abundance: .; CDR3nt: TGTGCCAGCAACACGAGGGTCACAGATACGCAGTATTTT; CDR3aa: CASNTRVTDTQYF
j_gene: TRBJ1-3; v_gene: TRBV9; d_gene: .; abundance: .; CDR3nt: TGTGCCAGCAGCGTAGGTCTGGACAGCTTCTCTGGAAACACCATATATTTT; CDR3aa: CASSVGLDSFSGNTIYF
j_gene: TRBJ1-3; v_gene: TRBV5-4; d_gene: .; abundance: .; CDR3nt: TGTGCCAGCAGTCTCCGGGGGGTCGACTCTGGAAACACCATATATTTT; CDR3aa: CASSLRGVDSGNTIYF
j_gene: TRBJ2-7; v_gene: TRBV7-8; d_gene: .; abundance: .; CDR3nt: TGTGCCAGCAGCCCTCGGACTGCATTGTGGGAGCAGTACTTC; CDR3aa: CASSPRTALWEQYF
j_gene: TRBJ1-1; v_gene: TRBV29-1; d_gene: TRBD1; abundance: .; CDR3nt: TGCAGCGTTGATGAGGGGGCCAGCACTGAAGCTTTCTTT; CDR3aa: CSVDEGASTEAFF
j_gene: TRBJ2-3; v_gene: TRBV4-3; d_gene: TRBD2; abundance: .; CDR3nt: TGCGCCAGCAGCCAAGAGACATCACCGGGACTAGCGGGGTCAGATACGCAGTATTTT; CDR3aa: CASSQETSPGLAGSDTQYF